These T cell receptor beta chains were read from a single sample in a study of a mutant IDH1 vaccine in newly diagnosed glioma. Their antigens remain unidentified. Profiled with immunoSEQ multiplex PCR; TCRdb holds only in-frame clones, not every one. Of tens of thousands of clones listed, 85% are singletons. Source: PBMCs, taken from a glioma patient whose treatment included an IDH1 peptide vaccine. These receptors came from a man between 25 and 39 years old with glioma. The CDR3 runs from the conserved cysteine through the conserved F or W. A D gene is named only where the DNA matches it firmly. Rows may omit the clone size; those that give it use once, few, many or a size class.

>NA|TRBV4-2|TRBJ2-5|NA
CASSQEGETQYF
TGTGCCAGCAGCCAAGAAGGGGAGACCCAGTACTTC
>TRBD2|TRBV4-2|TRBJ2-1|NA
CASSQSAGGIYNEQFF
TGTGCCAGCAGCCAATCAGCGGGGGGCATATACAATGAGCAGTTCTTC
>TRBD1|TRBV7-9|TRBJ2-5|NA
CASSWTGGYQETQYF
TGTGCCAGCAGCTGGACAGGGGGTTATCAAGAGACCCAGTACTTC
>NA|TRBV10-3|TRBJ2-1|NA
CATGANEQFF
TGTGCCACTGGTGCAAATGAGCAGTTCTTC
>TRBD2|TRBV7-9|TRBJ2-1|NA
CASNPTSGGLSYNEQFF
TGTGCCAGCAACCCGACTAGCGGGGGACTCTCCTACAATGAGCAGTTCTTC
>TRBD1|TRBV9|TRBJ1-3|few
CASSAWDSFSSGNTIYF
TGTGCCAGCAGCGCTTGGGACAGCTTTAGCTCTGGAAACACCATATATTTT
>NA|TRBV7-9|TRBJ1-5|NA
CASTPPGVEDQPQHF
TGTGCCAGCACCCCACCGGGAGTGGAGGATCAGCCCCAGCATTTT
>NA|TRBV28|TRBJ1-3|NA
CASRPQGNTIYF
TGTGCCAGCAGGCCCCAGGGGAACACCATATATTTT
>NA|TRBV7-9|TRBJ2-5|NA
CASSLETEETQYF
TGTGCCAGCAGCTTAGAAACGGAAGAGACCCAGTACTTC
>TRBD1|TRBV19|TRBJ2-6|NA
CASSGQEAGANVLTF
TGTGCCAGTAGTGGACAGGAGGCTGGGGCCAACGTCCTGACTTTC
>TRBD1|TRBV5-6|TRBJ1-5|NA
CASSLGDRENQPQHF
TGTGCCAGCAGCTTGGGGGACAGGGAGAATCAGCCCCAGCATTTT
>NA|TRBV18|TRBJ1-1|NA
CASSPLLGGLRGMNTEAFF
TGTGCCAGCTCACCTCTCCTTGGTGGGTTGCGAGGGATGAACACTGAAGCTTTCTTT
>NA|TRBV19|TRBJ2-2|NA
CASSISGGLSGELFF
TGTGCCAGTAGTATTAGTGGAGGGTTGTCCGGGGAGCTGTTTTTT
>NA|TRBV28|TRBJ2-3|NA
CASRMTGSDTQYF
TGTGCCAGCAGAATGACGGGGTCGGATACGCAGTATTTT
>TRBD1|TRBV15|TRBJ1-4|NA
CATSPDRGLAKELFF
TGTGCCACCAGCCCGGACAGGGGGCTAGCGAAGGAACTGTTTTTT
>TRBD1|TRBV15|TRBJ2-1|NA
CATSRAMQGVNEQFF
TGTGCCACCAGCAGAGCCATGCAGGGGGTTAATGAGCAGTTCTTC
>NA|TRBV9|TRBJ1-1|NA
CASSVVPHMNTEAFF
TGTGCCAGCAGCGTAGTCCCTCACATGAACACTGAAGCTTTCTTT
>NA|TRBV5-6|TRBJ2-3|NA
CASSLAGTQYF
TGTGCCAGCAGCTTGGCCGGTACGCAGTATTTT
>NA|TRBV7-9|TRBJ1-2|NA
CASSSGLYGYTF
TGTGCCAGCAGCTCAGGCTTATATGGCTACACCTTC
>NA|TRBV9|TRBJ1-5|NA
CASSNGSNQPQHF
TGTGCCAGCAGCAACGGTAGCAATCAGCCCCAGCATTTT
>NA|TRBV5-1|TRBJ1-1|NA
CASSLGTVNTEAFF
TGCGCCAGCAGCTTGGGGACGGTTAACACTGAAGCTTTCTTT
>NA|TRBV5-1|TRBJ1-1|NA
CASSHGSHSEAFF
TGCGCCAGCAGCCACGGGAGTCACTCTGAAGCTTTCTTT
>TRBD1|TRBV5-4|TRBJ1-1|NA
CASSRGLRRDRGSTEAFF
TGTGCCAGCAGCCGGGGGTTGAGGAGGGACAGGGGTAGTACTGAAGCTTTCTTT
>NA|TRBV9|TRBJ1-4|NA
CASSVVDTNEKLFF
TGTGCCAGCAGCGTAGTGGACACTAATGAAAAACTGTTTTTT
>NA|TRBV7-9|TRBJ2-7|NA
CASSSDLGPTYEQYF
TGTGCCAGCAGCTCCGACCTCGGCCCCACCTACGAGCAGTACTTC
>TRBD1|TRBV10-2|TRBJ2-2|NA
CASSRQGLNTGELFF
TGCGCCAGCAGTCGACAGGGTCTGAACACCGGGGAGCTGTTTTTT
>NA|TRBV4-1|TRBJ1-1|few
CASSQGVGQGIMNTEAFF
TGCGCCAGCAGCCAAGGAGTAGGGCAGGGCATAATGAACACTGAAGCTTTCTTT
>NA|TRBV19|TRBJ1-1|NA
CASSVRSLGVAEAFF
TGTGCCAGTAGTGTGCGGAGCCTGGGCGTGGCTGAAGCTTTCTTT
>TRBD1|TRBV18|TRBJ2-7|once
CASSPVGTGNYEQYF
TGTGCCAGCTCACCCGTCGGGACAGGGAACTACGAGCAGTACTTC
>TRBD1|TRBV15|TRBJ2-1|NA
CATSRDRGTYNEQFF
TGTGCCACCAGCAGGGACAGGGGAACCTACAATGAGCAGTTCTTC
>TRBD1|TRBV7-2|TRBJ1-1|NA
CASSLAGGQTTEAFF
TGTGCCAGCAGCTTAGCAGGGGGACAGACCACTGAAGCTTTCTTT
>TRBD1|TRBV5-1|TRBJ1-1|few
CASSVGTAEAFF
TGCGCCAGCAGCGTAGGGACAGCTGAAGCTTTCTTT
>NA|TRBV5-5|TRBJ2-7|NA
CASSLLTGSFYEQYF
TGTGCCAGCAGCTTGCTCACAGGGAGTTTTTACGAGCAGTACTTC